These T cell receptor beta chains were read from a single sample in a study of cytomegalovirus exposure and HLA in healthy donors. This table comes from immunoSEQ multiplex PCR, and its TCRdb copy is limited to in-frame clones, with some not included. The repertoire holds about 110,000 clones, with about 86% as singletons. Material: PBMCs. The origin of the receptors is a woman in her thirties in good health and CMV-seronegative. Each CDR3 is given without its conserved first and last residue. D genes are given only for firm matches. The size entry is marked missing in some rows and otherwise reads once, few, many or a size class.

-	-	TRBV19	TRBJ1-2	ASSPQVGGPVYGYT
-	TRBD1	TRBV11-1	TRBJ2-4	ASSLGQRFNIQY
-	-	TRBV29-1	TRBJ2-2	SVDPNGNTGELF
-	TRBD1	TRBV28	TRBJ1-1	ASRSDRVEAF
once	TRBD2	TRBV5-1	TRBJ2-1	ASSLEALAGGTEQF
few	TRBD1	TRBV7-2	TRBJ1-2	ASSAGQGRGYT
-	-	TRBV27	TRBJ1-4	ASSLVWTTGLHEKLF
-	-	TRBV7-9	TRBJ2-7	ASSSVMNEQY
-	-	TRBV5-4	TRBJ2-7	ASRASDSYTYEQY
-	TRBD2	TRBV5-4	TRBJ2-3	ASSSGNTDTQY
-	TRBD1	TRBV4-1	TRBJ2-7	ASSPTGGFSEQY
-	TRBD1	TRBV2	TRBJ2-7	ASSRYRGQALSFTYEQY
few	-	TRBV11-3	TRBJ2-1	ASSLMGDSYNEQF
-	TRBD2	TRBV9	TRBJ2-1	ASSVGGGSYNEQF
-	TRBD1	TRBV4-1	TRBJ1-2	ASSQWSGTGGAGGYT